This TCR beta chain stems from a study of T cell repertoires in cytomegalovirus infection. Study-level background: Shared public TCR beta signatures pointed to both CMV infection and a matching HLA type.

Study-level findings and limits: HLA-C-restricted CMV clonotypes gave the most frequent clonotype in two of eight donors.

This clonotype was counted between two and nine times. As yet, its antigen is unknown. This CDR3 region has 16 residues. Germline loops: CDR1 SGHDN, CDR2 FVKESK. V trimming: 4 bases; J trimming: 2 bases; junction bases outside the gene matches: 5. MiXCR, run by TCRdb on the reads, gives a single entry per CDR3 protein. The sample includes approximately 1,000,000 distinct CDR3 sequences, around 29% of them seen just once. Here the sequenced sample was cultured CD8+ T cells from PBMCs, taken from culture after CMV antigen stimulation. The chain joins TRBV14 to TRBJ2-2, with 9 positions matching TRBD1. The source of this sequence is a human donor in good health (CMV status not recorded). Some clones in this sample may be carry-over from other donors' samples. The CDR3 here is CASSLQQGANTGELFF. The DNA of the CDR3 is TGTGCCAGCAGCCTCCAACAGGGGGCAAACACCGGGGAGCTGTTTTTT.